This T cell receptor beta chain was identified in a study of early stage breast cancer tumors. Study-level information: Of some 17 invasive breast tumors, about a dozen were hormone receptor-positive, HER2-negative. Findings of the study overall: Most shared enriched TCRB sequences were commonly generated ones. Unsorted bulk genomic DNA sequencing lacked pairing and functional marker data.

This CDR3 region has 15 residues. The germline gives CDR1 SGHRS, CDR2 YFSETQ. The J segment lost 6 bases and the V segment lost 0 bases, leaving 4 bases of the junction unmatched. The data were produced by immunoSEQ multiplex PCR, yet TCRdb's version contains in-frame clones alone and is incomplete. The sample shows 9,000 to 10,000 clones, around three fifths of them seen only once. To note about this clone: Its specificity is not known.

The V call is TRBV5-1, the J call TRBJ2-1, with 9 bases that match TRBD1. The sample was breast tumor tissue. The source of this sequence is a person aged 55 to 70 with breast cancer. The CDR3 region is CASSLEGTGSNEQFF. The CDR3 nucleotides are TGCGCCAGCAGCTTGGAAGGGACAGGGAGCAATGAGCAGTTCTTC.